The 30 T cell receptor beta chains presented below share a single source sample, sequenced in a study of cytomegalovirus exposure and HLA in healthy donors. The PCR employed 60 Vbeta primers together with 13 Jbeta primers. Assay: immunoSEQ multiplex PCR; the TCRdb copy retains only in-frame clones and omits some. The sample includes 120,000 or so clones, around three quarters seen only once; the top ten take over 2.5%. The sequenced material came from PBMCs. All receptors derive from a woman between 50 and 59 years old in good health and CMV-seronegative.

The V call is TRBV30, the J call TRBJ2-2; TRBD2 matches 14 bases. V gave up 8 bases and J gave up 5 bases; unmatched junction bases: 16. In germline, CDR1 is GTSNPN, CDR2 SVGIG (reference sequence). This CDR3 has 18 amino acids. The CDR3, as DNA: TGTGCCCGCGGCCGGGGGGGACTAGCGGGAGCGCGGACCGGGGAGCTGTTTTTT. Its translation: CARGRGGLAGARTGELFF.

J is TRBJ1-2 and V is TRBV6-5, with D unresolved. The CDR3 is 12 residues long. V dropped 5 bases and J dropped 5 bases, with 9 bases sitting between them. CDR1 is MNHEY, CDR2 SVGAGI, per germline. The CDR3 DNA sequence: TGTGCCAGCAGTAGGGCGGGATATGGCTACACCTTC. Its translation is CASSRAGYGYTF.

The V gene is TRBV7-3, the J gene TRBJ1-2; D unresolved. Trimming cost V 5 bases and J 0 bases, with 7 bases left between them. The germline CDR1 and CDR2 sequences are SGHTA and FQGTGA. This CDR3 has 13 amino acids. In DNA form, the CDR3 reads TGTGCCAGCAGCCTGACACCTAACTATGGCTACACCTTC. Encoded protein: CASSLTPNYGYTF.

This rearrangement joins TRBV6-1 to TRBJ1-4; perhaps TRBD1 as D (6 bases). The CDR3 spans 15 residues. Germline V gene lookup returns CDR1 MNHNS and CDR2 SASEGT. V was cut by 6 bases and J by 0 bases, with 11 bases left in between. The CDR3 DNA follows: TGTGCCAGCAGCAATGAGGGGGCAACTAATGAAAAACTGTTTTTT. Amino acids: CASSNEGATNEKLFF.

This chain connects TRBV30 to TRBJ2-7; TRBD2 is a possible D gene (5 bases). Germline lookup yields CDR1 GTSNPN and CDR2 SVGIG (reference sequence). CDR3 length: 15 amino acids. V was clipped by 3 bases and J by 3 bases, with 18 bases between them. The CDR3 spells CAWSLLEADRYEQYF. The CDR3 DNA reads TGTGCCTGGAGCCTTTTGGAGGCTGACCGCTACGAGCAGTACTTC.

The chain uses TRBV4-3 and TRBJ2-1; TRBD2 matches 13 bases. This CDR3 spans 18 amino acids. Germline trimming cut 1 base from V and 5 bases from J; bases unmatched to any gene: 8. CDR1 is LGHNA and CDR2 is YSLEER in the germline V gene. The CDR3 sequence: CASSQGWTSGSANNEQFF. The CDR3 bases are TGCGCCAGCAGCCAAGGGTGGACTAGCGGGAGCGCGAACAATGAGCAGTTCTTC.

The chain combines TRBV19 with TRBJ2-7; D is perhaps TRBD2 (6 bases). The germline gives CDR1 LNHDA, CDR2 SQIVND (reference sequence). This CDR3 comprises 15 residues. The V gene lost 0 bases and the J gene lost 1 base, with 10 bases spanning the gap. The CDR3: CASSIDLGTSYEQYF. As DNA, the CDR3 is TGTGCCAGTAGTATAGATTTGGGGACTTCCTACGAGCAGTACTTC. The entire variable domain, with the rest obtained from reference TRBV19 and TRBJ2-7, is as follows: DGGITQSPKYLFRKEGQNVTLSCEQNLNHDAMYWYRQDPGQGLRLIYYSQIVNDFQKGDIAEGYSVSREKKESFPLTVTSAQKNPTAFYLCASSIDLGTSYEQYFGPGTRLTVT.

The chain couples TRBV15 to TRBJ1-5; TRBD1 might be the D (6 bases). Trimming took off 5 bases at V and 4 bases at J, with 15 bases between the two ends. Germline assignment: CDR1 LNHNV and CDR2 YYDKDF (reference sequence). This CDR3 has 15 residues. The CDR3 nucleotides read TGTGCCACCAGCGTCCGGGACATTGGGAATCAGCCCCAGCATTTT. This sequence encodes CATSVRDIGNQPQHF.

The CDR3, as DNA: TGTGCCAGCAGTATATCCTCTGCAGGGCGTGGAAACACCATATATTTT. Amino acids: CASSISSAGRGNTIYF. The chain joins TRBV28 to TRBJ1-3; possibly TRBD1 for D (5 bases). V was trimmed by 5 bases and J by 3 bases, leaving 17 bases between them. The CDR3 contains 16 residues. Germline V gives CDR1 MDHEN, CDR2 SYDVKM.

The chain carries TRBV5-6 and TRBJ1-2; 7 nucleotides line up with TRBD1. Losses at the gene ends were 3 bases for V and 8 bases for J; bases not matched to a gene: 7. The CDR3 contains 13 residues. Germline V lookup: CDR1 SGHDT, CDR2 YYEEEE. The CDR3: CASSSRQGGGYTF. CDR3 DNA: TGTGCCAGCAGCTCAAGACAGGGTGGAGGCTACACCTTC. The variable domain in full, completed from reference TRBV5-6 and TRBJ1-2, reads DAGVTQSPTHLIKTRGQQVTLRCSPKSGHDTVSWYQQALGQGPQFIFQYYEEEERQRGNFPDRFSGHQFPNYSSELNVNALLLGDSALYLCASSSRQGGGYTFGSGTRLTVV.

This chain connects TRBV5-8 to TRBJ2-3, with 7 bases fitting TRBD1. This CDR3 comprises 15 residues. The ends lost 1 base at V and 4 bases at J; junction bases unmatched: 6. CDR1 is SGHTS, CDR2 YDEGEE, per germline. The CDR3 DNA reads TGTGCCAGCAGCTTGAACGGACAGGCCGCAGATACGCAGTATTTT. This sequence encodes CASSLNGQAADTQYF.

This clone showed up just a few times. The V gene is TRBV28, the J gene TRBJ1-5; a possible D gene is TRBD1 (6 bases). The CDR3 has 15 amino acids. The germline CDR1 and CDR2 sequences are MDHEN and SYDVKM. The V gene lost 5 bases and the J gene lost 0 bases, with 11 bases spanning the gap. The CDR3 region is CASSRQDTSNQPQHF. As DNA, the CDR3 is TGTGCCAGCAGTCGACAGGACACTAGCAATCAGCCCCAGCATTTT.

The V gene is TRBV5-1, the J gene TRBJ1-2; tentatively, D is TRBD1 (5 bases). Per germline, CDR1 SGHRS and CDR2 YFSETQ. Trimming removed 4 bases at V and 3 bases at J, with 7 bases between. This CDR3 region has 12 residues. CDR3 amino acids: CASSVTDYGYTF. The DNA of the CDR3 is TGCGCCAGCAGCGTGACAGACTATGGCTACACCTTC. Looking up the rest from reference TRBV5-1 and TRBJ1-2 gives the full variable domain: KAGVTQTPRYLIKTRGQQVTLSCSPISGHRSVSWYQQTPGQGLQFLFEYFSETQRNKGNFPGRFSGRQFSNSRSEMNVSTLELGDSALYLCASSVTDYGYTFGSGTRLTVV.

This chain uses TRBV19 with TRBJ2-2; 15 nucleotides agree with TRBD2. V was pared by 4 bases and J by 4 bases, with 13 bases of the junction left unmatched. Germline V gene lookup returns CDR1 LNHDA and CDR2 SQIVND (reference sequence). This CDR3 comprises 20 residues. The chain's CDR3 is CASSKEWTSGRVAGTGELFF. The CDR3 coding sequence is TGTGCCAGTAGTAAAGAATGGACTAGCGGGAGGGTAGCGGGCACCGGGGAGCTGTTTTTT. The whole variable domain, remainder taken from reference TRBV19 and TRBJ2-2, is DGGITQSPKYLFRKEGQNVTLSCEQNLNHDAMYWYRQDPGQGLRLIYYSQIVNDFQKGDIAEGYSVSREKKESFPLTVTSAQKNPTAFYLCASSKEWTSGRVAGTGELFFGEGSRLTVL.

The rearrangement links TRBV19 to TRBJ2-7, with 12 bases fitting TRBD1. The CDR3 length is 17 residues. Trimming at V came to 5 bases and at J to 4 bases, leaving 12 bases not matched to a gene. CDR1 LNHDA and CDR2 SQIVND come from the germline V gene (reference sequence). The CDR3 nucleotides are TGTGCCAGTAGTCCCCGGGACAGGGGGCGGGTGAGATACGAGCAGTACTTC. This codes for CASSPRDRGRVRYEQYF.

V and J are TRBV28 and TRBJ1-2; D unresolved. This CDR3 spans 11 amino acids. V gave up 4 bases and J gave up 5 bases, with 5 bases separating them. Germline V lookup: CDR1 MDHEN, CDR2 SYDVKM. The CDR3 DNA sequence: TGTGCCAGCAGTTCGGAGTATGGCTACACCTTC. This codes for CASSSEYGYTF.

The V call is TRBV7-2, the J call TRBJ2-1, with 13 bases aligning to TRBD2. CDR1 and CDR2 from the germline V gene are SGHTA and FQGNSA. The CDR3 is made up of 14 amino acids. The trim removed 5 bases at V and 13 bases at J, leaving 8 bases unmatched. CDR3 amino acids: CASSTRLAGGYQFF. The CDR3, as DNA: TGTGCCAGCAGCACCCGACTAGCGGGAGGATATCAGTTCTTC. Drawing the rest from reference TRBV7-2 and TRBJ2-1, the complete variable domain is GAGVSQSPSNKVTEKGKDVELRCDPISGHTALYWYRQSLGQGLEFLIYFQGNSAPDKSGLPSDRFSAERTGGSVSTLTIQRTQQEDSAVYLCASSTRLAGGYQFFGPGTRLTVL.

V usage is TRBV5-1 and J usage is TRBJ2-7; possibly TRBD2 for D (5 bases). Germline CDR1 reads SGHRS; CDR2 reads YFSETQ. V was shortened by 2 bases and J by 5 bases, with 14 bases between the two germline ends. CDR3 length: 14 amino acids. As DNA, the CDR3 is TGCGCCAGCAGCTTCTTACTAGTCGAGAACGAGCAGTACTTC. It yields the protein CASSFLLVENEQYF.

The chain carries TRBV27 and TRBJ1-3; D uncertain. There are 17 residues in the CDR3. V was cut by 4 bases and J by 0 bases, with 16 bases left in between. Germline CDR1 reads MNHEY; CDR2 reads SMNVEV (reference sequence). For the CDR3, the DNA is TGTGCCAGCAGTTCACCTCCTCGCGGCAGCTCTGGAAACACCATATATTTT. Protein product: CASSSPPRGSSGNTIYF.

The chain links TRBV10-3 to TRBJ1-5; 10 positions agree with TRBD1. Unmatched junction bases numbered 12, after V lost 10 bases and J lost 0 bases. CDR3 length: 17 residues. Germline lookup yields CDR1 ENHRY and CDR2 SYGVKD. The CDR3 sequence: CATEPGQGLYSNQPQHF. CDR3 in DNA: TGTGCCACTGAACCGGGACAGGGGCTTTATAGCAATCAGCCCCAGCATTTT.

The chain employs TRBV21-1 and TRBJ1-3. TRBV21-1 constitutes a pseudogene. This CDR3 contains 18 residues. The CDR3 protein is CASSKGGVGGNTGNTIYF. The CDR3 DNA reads TGTGCCAGCAGCAAAGGGGGGGTAGGAGGGAATACTGGAAACACCATATATTTT.

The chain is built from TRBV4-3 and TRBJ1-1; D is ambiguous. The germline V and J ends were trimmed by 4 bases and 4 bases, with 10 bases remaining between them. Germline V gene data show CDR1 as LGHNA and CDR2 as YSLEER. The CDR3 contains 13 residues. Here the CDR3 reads CASSRREGTEAFF. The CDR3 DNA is TGCGCCAGCAGCCGTAGAGAGGGCACTGAAGCTTTCTTT.

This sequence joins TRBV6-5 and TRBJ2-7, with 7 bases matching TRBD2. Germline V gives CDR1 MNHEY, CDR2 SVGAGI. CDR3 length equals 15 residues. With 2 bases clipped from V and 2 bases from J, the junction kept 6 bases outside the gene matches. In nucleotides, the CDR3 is TGTGCCAGCAGTTACCGGCTAGCGGCAACCTACGAGCAGTACTTC. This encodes CASSYRLAATYEQYF.

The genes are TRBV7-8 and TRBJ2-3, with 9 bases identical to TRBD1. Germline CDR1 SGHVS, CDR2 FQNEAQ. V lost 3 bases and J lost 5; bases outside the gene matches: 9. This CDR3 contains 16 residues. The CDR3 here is CASSLDRGPPEDTQYF. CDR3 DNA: TGTGCCAGCAGCTTGGACAGGGGTCCCCCCGAAGATACGCAGTATTTT. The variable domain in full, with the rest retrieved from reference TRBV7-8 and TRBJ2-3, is GAGVSQSPRYKVAKRGQDVALRCDPISGHVSLFWYQQALGQGPEFLTYFQNEAQLDKSGLPSDRFFAERPEGSVSTLKIQRTQQEDSAVYLCASSLDRGPPEDTQYFGPGTRLTVL.

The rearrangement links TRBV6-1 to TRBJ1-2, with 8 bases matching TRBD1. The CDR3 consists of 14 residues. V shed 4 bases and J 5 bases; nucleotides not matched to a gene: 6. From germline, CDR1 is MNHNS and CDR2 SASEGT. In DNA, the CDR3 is TGTGCCAGCAGTGTGGACAGGGTATATTATGGCTACACCTTC. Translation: CASSVDRVYYGYTF.

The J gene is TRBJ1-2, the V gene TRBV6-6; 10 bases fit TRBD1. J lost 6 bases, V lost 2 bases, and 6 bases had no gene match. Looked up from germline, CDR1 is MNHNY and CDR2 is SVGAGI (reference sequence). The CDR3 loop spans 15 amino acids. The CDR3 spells CASSYRGTGEDGYTF. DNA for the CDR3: TGTGCCAGCAGTTACAGAGGGACAGGGGAGGATGGCTACACCTTC.

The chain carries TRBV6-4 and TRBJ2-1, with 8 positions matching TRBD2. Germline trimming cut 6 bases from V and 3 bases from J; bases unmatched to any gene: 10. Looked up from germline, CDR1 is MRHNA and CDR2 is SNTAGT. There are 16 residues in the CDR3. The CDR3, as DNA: TGTGCCAGCAGCCTGACCGGGACTAGTAACTACAATGAGCAGTTCTTC. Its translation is CASSLTGTSNYNEQFF.

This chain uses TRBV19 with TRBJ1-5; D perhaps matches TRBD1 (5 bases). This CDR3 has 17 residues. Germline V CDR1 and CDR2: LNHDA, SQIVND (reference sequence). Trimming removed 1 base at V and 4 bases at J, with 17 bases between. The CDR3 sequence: CASSIVSADTRNQPQHF. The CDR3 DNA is TGTGCCAGTAGTATAGTTTCGGCGGACACCCGGAATCAGCCCCAGCATTTT.

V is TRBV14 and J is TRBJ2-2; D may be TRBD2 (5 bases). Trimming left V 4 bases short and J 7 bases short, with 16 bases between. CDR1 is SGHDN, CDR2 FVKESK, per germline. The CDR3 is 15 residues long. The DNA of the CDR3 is TGTGCCAGCAGCCCCTTAGGTACCGCGGGCGGGGAGCTGTTTTTT. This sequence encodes CASSPLGTAGGELFF.

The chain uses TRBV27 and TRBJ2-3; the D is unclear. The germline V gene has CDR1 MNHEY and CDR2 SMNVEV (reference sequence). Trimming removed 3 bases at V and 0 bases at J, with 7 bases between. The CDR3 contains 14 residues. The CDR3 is CASSLLASTDTQYF. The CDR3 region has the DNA TGTGCCAGCAGTTTGTTAGCAAGCACAGATACGCAGTATTTT.